One sample yielded the 12 T cell receptor beta chains listed below, sequenced in a study of CD8 T cell repertoires and HIV-1 epitope variants. Clones were sequenced by immunoSEQ multiplex PCR, and TCRdb holds only the in-frame ones, with some missing. The sample yields thousands of clones, about three fifths seen once. For these TCRs, the target antigens are not known. Input material: cultured CD8+ T cells derived from PBMCs. These receptors all come from a male donor with HIV.

V usage is TRBV4-3 and J usage is TRBJ2-1; 8 nucleotides agree with TRBD2. The V and J ends lost 0 bases and 7 bases, in that order; junction bases with no gene match: 5. From germline, CDR1 is LGHNA and CDR2 YSLEER. The CDR3 has 15 amino acids. Here the CDR3 DNA reads TGCGCCAGCAGCCAAGATGGGGCTAGCGGGAATGAGCAGTTCTTC. Residues: CASSQDGASGNEQFF.

The chain employs TRBV11-2 and TRBJ1-2; no reliable D call. The length of the CDR3 is 14 residues. Looked up from germline, CDR1 is SGHAT and CDR2 is FQNNGV. The V end lost 0 bases, the J end lost 2 bases, and 7 bases lay between the germline ends. As DNA, the CDR3 is TGTGCCAGCAGCTTAGATGGGGAGAACTATGGCTACACCTTC. Translated, it gives CASSLDGENYGYTF.

In its sample, this clone was seen a few times. The V gene is TRBV7-9, the J gene TRBJ2-5; 9 bases are shared with TRBD1. The end of the DNA is better explained by TRBJ2-7, so the J call may be wrong. The CDR3 runs 16 residues. Germline values: CDR1 SEHNR, CDR2 FQNEAQ (reference sequence). The CDR3 DNA reads TGTGCCAGCAGCCCGTGGACAGGGGACTTTCTCTACGAGCAGTACTTC. This sequence encodes CASSPWTGDFLYEQYF.

This clone appeared a few times. The V call is TRBV2, the J call TRBJ1-2; D gene ambiguous. The V and J ends lost 6 bases and 4 bases respectively, with 12 bases between them. The CDR3 sequence is 13 residues long. Germline-derived CDR1 and CDR2 are SNHLY and FYNNEI. The CDR3 reads CASSFGRGYGYTF. The CDR3 DNA sequence: TGTGCCAGCAGCTTCGGACGGGGCTATGGCTACACCTTC.

The V and J genes are TRBV28 and TRBJ1-2; the match to TRBD1 covers 7 bases. This CDR3 is 17 amino acids long. Looked up from germline, CDR1 is MDHEN and CDR2 is SYDVKM. V was clipped by 5 bases and J by 4 bases; unmatched bases: 16. CDR3 DNA sequence: TGTGCCAGCAGTAACGCCCCACAGGGGAGGGTTATCTATGGCTACACCTTC. Its protein is CASSNAPQGRVIYGYTF.

V gene TRBV28 combines with J gene TRBJ2-7, with D unresolved. The CDR3 covers 11 residues. V was cut by 7 bases and J by 1 base, with 5 bases left in between. Per the germline V gene, CDR1 is MDHEN and CDR2 is SYDVKM. CDR3: CASTYSYEQYF. CDR3 bases: TGTGCCAGCACCTATTCCTACGAGCAGTACTTC.

V gene TRBV6-6 combines with J gene TRBJ2-3; the match to TRBD2 covers 9 bases. This CDR3 spans 15 amino acids. Unmatched junction bases numbered 4, after V lost 3 bases and J lost 3 bases. CDR1 MNHNY and CDR2 SVGAGI come from the germline V gene (reference sequence). This CDR3 reads CASSYSGSITDTQYF. The CDR3 DNA sequence: TGTGCCAGCAGTTATAGCGGGAGTATTACAGATACGCAGTATTTT.

CDR3 sequence (DNA): TGTGCCAGCAGCGGATTGGACGATGGCAACACCATATATTTT. Translated: CASSGLDDGNTIYF. This chain connects TRBV7-9 to TRBJ1-3, with D uncertain. The CDR3 spans 14 residues. Trimming pared 5 bases from V and 7 bases from J, leaving 15 bases between. Germline V CDR1 and CDR2: SEHNR, FQNEAQ (reference sequence).

The chain employs TRBV28 and TRBJ2-2; 9 bases are a match to TRBD2. Germline CDR1 reads MDHEN; CDR2 reads SYDVKM. CDR3 length: 13 residues. CDR3 DNA sequence: TGTGGTATGAAGCGGGAGGACACCGGGGAGCTGTTTTTT. Protein sequence: CGMKREDTGELFF.

V is TRBV11-1 and J is TRBJ2-7; TRBD1 matches 7 bases. The CDR3 is made up of 14 amino acids. Germline V gives CDR1 SGHAT, CDR2 FQDESV (reference sequence). The V and J ends lost 5 bases and 2 bases, in that order; junction bases with no gene match: 6. The DNA for the CDR3 is TGTGCCAGCAGCCAACCGGGACAGACCTACGAGCAGTACTTC. The encoded protein is CASSQPGQTYEQYF.

The chain employs TRBV7-2 and TRBJ2-3; D may be TRBD2 (5 bases). The V end was cut by 5 bases, the J end by 2 bases, with 14 bases between. Germline V lookup: CDR1 SGHTA, CDR2 FQGNSA. This CDR3 spans 15 amino acids. The CDR3 region is CASSPTRAATDTQYF. The DNA of the CDR3 is TGTGCCAGCAGCCCCACTAGGGCTGCCACAGATACGCAGTATTTT.

This chain links TRBV27 with TRBJ2-7, with unresolved D. CDR3 length: 13 amino acids. The V end lost 2 bases, the J end lost 5 bases, and 10 bases lay between the germline ends. CDR1 is MNHEY and CDR2 is SMNVEV in the germline V gene (reference sequence). The chain's CDR3 is CASSLGIGHEQYF. The CDR3 bases are TGTGCCAGCAGTTTAGGTATCGGCCACGAGCAGTACTTC.